A selection of T cell receptor beta chains follows, all from one sample in a study of CD8+ T cells in alopecia areata. Method: immunoSEQ multiplex PCR; TCRdb's copy keeps in-frame clones and lacks some. The sample includes some 170,000 clones, about 54% seen only once; the top ten take around 16%. The sequencing used CD4+ T cells sorted from blood, collected between weeks 55 and 65, from a patient treated with tofacitinib. These TCRs come from a human donor with alopecia areata. The CDR3 runs from the conserved cysteine through the conserved F or W. A D gene is named only where the DNA matches it firmly. The size entry is marked missing in some rows and otherwise reads once, few, many or a size class.

TRBJ2-7,TRBD1,TRBV5-1,NA,CASSSGQGGISYEQYF,TGCGCCAGCAGCTCCGGACAGGGGGGCATCTCCTACGAGCAGTACTTC
TRBJ2-3,NA,TRBV19,NA,CASSIDRPDTQYF,TGTGCCAGTAGTATAGACCGTCCGGATACGCAGTATTTT
TRBJ1-5,NA,TRBV6-1,few,CASSHAGTGQPQHF,TGTGCCAGCAGCCATGCAGGGACGGGTCAGCCCCAGCATTTT
TRBJ1-5,NA,TRBV6-5,NA,CASSYSIGRENQPQHF,TGTGCCAGCAGTTACTCGATCGGGAGGGAAAATCAGCCCCAGCATTTT
TRBJ2-7,NA,TRBV4-1,NA,CASSQGPRGGPSYEQYF,TGCGCCAGCAGCCAAGGTCCTCGAGGGGGGCCCTCCTACGAGCAGTACTTC
TRBJ1-1,TRBD1,TRBV18,once,CASSPRQGENTEAFF,TGTGCCAGCTCGCCTCGTCAGGGGGAGAACACTGAAGCTTTCTTT
TRBJ1-2,NA,TRBV4-1,NA,CASSPGQFIRSDHGYTF,TGCGCCAGCAGCCCAGGACAATTTATAAGGTCGGACCATGGCTACACCTTC
TRBJ2-3,TRBD1,TRBV27,NA,CASSLIRGTGSADTQYF,TGTGCCAGCAGTTTAATAAGGGGGACAGGGTCGGCGGATACGCAGTATTTT
TRBJ2-2,NA,TRBV2,once,CASSPNAGELFF,TGTGCCAGCAGTCCTAACGCCGGGGAGCTGTTTTTT
TRBJ1-2,NA,TRBV11-2,NA,CASSLRDNYGYTF,TGTGCCAGCAGCTTGAGGGATAACTATGGCTACACCTTC
TRBJ1-3,TRBD1,TRBV18,few,CASSRDRFSSGNTIYF,TGTGCCAGCTCCCGGGACAGGTTCAGCTCTGGAAACACCATATATTTT
TRBJ1-4,NA,TRBV29-1,NA,CSARGPSTNEKLFF,TGCAGCGCTAGGGGACCCTCAACTAATGAAAAACTGTTTTTT
TRBJ2-5,NA,TRBV29-1,NA,CTTTGGETQYF,TGCACGACCACGGGTGGGGAGACCCAGTACTTC
TRBJ2-1,NA,TRBV6-5,few,CASSSVLEQFF,TGTGCCAGCAGTTCCGTGCTGGAGCAGTTCTTC
TRBJ2-6,NA,TRBV9,few,CASSVDLSSGANVLTF,TGTGCCAGCAGCGTCGACCTGAGCTCTGGGGCCAACGTCCTGACTTTC
TRBJ2-2,NA,TRBV19,NA,CASSPRGAGVGNTGELFF,TGTGCCAGTAGTCCCCGGGGCGCAGGGGTTGGTAACACCGGGGAGCTGTTTTTT
TRBJ2-3,NA,TRBV5-6,NA,CASRRRGHTDTQYF,TGTGCCAGCAGGCGGCGGGGGCACACAGATACGCAGTATTTT
TRBJ2-3,NA,TRBV30,once,CAWSTGNSVDTQYF,TGTGCCTGGAGTACCGGGAATAGCGTTGATACGCAGTATTTT
TRBJ1-5,TRBD1,TRBV4-1,NA,CASSPLVDRGVQPQHF,TGCGCCAGCAGCCCCCTCGTCGACAGGGGGGTTCAGCCCCAGCATTTT
TRBJ2-7,NA,TRBV6-5,NA,CASMDIPYF,TGTGCCAGCATGGATATCCCCTACTTC
TRBJ2-4,TRBD1,TRBV4-1,NA,CASSPGQQAAGAKNIQYF,TGCGCCAGCAGCCCGGGACAGCAGGCTGCCGGGGCCAAAAACATTCAGTACTTC
TRBJ1-6,NA,TRBV21-1,NA,CASSKGLVNSPLHF,TGTGCCAGCAGCAAGGGCCTCGTGAATTCACCCCTCCACTTT
TRBJ1-1,NA,TRBV20-1,few,CMTLMNTEAFF,TGCATGACACTGATGAACACTGAAGCTTTCTTT
TRBJ1-1,TRBD1,TRBV10-3,NA,CAISDPRQGGNTEAFF,TGTGCCATCAGTGACCCCCGACAGGGGGGGAACACTGAAGCTTTCTTT
TRBJ1-5,NA,TRBV2,NA,CASCDGSQPQHF,TGTGCCAGCTGCGATGGGAGTCAGCCCCAGCATTTT
TRBJ2-3,NA,TRBV7-9,few,CASSPRVRGTDTQYF,TGTGCCAGCAGCCCGAGAGTAAGGGGCACAGATACGCAGTATTTT
TRBJ2-1,TRBD2,TRBV19,few,CASSIAASGIYNEQFF,TGTGCCAGTAGTATCGCGGCTAGCGGGATTTACAATGAGCAGTTCTTC
TRBJ1-1,NA,TRBV6-5,NA,CASSYSPKGVFEAFF,TGTGCCAGCAGTTACTCTCCAAAGGGGGTCTTTGAAGCTTTCTTT
TRBJ1-1,NA,TRBV30,few,CAWSQIDSLNTEAFF,TGTGCCTGGAGTCAGATAGACAGCCTGAACACTGAAGCTTTCTTT
TRBJ2-5,TRBD2,TRBV30,NA,CAWSELAGGLLEETQYF,TGTGCCTGGAGTGAACTAGCGGGGGGGCTGCTGGAAGAGACCCAGTACTTC
TRBJ1-5,NA,TRBV4-1,NA,CASTTPAKGHQPQHF,TGCGCCAGCACCACCCCGGCGAAAGGGCATCAGCCCCAGCATTTT
TRBJ2-5,NA,TRBV11-2,NA,CASSIEGGGFQETQYF,TGTGCCAGCAGCATAGAGGGAGGGGGCTTCCAAGAGACCCAGTACTTC
TRBJ2-7,NA,TRBV6-5,few,CASSDDDEQYF,TGTGCCAGCAGCGACGACGACGAGCAGTACTTC
TRBJ2-3,TRBD2,TRBV10-3,few,CAISDGTSGMDTQYF,TGTGCCATCAGTGACGGGACTAGCGGTATGGATACGCAGTATTTT
TRBJ2-6,TRBD1,TRBV4-1,NA,CASGQVGGANVLTF,TGCGCCAGCGGACAGGTTGGGGGGGCCAACGTCCTGACTTTC
TRBJ2-3,TRBD1,TRBV5-1,few,CASSDRQGRGDTQYF,TGCGCCAGCAGCGACAGACAGGGGCGGGGAGATACGCAGTATTTT
TRBJ2-7,TRBD2,TRBV5-6,once,CASSLVAGQTYEQYF,TGTGCCAGCAGCTTGGTAGCGGGGCAAACCTACGAGCAGTACTTC
TRBJ2-5,NA,TRBV30,NA,CAWSVLGGAGQYF,TGTGCCTGGAGTGTACTAGGGGGAGCAGGCCAGTACTTC
TRBJ2-4,TRBD1,TRBV14,NA,CASSQRGDRHQNIQYF,TGTGCCAGCAGCCAAAGAGGGGACAGGCATCAAAACATTCAGTACTTC
TRBJ1-2,NA,TRBV9,NA,CASSVDHGYTF,TGTGCCAGCAGCGTAGATCATGGCTACACCTTC
TRBJ1-5,NA,TRBV12-5,NA,CASGLAVGTEAGQPQHF,TGTGCTAGTGGTTTGGCCGTAGGGACCGAGGCAGGTCAGCCCCAGCATTTT
TRBJ2-1,NA,TRBV7-9,NA,CASSTGSGRSHEQFF,TGTGCCAGCAGCACCGGCAGCGGCCGCAGCCATGAGCAGTTCTTC
TRBJ2-7,NA,TRBV29-1,NA,CSGTDSLRGQYF,TGCAGCGGAACCGACTCTCTACGAGGGCAGTACTTC
TRBJ1-2,NA,TRBV4-1,NA,CASSQLGGQGDGYTF,TGCGCCAGCAGCCAACTCGGGGGGCAGGGAGATGGCTACACCTTC
TRBJ1-6,NA,TRBV19,NA,CASSIEGRRMPLHF,TGTGCCAGTAGTATAGAGGGTCGTAGAATGCCCCTCCACTTT
TRBJ1-5,NA,TRBV29-1,NA,CSGRRRGQPQHF,TGCAGCGGACGAAGGAGGGGACAGCCCCAGCATTTT
TRBJ2-3,TRBD1,TRBV10-3,NA,CAISETTGVTQYF,TGTGCCATCAGTGAGACGACAGGGGTCACGCAGTATTTT
TRBJ1-2,TRBD1,TRBV25-1,NA,CASSWDRADYTF,TGTGCCAGCAGTTGGGACAGGGCGGACTACACCTTC
TRBJ1-2,NA,TRBV4-1,NA,CASSRMGRQDYGYTF,TGCGCCAGCAGCCGTATGGGCAGGCAAGACTATGGCTACACCTTC
TRBJ1-5,NA,TRBV7-8,NA,CASSASRSWSNQPQHF,TGTGCCAGCAGCGCCTCACGGTCCTGGAGCAATCAGCCCCAGCATTTT